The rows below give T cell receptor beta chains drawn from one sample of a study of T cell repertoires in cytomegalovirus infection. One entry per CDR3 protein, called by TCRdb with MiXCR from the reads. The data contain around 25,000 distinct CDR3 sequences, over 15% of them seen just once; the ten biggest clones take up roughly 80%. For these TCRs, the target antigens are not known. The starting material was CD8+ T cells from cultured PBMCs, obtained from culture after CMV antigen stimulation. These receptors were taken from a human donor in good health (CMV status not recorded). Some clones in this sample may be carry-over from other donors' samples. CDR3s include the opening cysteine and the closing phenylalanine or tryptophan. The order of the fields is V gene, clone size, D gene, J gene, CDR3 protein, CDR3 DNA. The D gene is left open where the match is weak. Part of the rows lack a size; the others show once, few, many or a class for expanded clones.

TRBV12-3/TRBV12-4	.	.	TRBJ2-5	CASSTQGGQETQYF	TGTGCCAGCAGTACACAGGGAGGCCAAGAGACCCAGTACTTC
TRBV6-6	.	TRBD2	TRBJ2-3	CASSPSPWTSRSTDTQYF	TGTGCCAGCAGTCCATCACCCTGGACTAGCCGAAGCACAGATACGCAGTATTTT
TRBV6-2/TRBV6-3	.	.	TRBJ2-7	CASTIAGTAYEQYF	TGTGCCAGCACCATTGCAGGGACCGCCTACGAGCAGTACTTC
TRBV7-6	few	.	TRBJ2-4	CASSPYPDREGDIQYF	TGTGCCAGCAGCCCCTACCCGGACAGGGAGGGGGACATTCAGTACTTC
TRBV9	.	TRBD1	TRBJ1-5	CASSVEDRKPQHF	TGTGCCAGCAGCGTAGAGGACAGGAAGCCCCAGCATTTT
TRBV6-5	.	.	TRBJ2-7	CASSYSSGRAYEQYF	TGTGCCAGCAGTTACTCCAGCGGGCGCGCGTACGAGCAGTACTTC
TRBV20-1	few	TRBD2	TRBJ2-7	CSARDFSGSQGEQYF	TGCAGTGCTAGAGATTTTAGCGGGAGCCAGGGCGAGCAGTACTTC
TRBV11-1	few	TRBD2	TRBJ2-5	CASSLVTTSGSLEKTQYF	TGTGCCAGCAGCTTAGTAACGACTAGCGGGAGTTTGGAAAAGACCCAGTACTTC
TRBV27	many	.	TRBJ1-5	CASRPAVQLQPQHF	TGTGCCAGCAGGCCCGCGGTGCAGCTTCAGCCCCAGCATTTT
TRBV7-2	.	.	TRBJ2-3	CASSLRDTSTDTQYF	TGTGCCAGCAGCTTACGTGATACTAGCACAGATACGCAGTATTTT
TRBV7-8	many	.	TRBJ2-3	CASSARGATDTQYF	TGTGCCAGCAGCGCGCGCGGGGCGACAGATACGCAGTATTTT
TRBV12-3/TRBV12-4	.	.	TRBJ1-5	CASSSSPGQPQHF	TGTGCCAGCAGTTCCTCCCCTGGTCAGCCCCAGCATTTT
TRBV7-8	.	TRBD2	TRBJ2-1	CASSPLGAGGQDEQFF	TGTGCCAGCAGCCCTCTAGGGGCGGGGGGGCAGGATGAGCAGTTCTTC
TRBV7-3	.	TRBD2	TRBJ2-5	CASSRTSGGAGETQYF	TGTGCCAGCAGCAGGACTAGCGGGGGGGCGGGAGAGACCCAGTACTTC
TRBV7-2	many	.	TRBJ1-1	CASSLGPLENTEAFF	TGTGCCAGCAGCTTAGGGCCGTTAGAGAACACTGAAGCTTTCTTT
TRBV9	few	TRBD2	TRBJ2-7	CASSVGEGSYEQYF	TGTGCCAGCAGCGTAGGGGAGGGGAGCTACGAGCAGTACTTC
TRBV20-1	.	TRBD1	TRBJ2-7	CSARDLTGGYEQYF	TGCAGTGCTAGAGATCTAACAGGGGGCTACGAGCAGTACTTC
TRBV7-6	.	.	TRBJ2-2	CASSPTGTTSTGELFF	TGTGCCAGCAGTCCCACCGGGACGACCTCCACCGGGGAGCTGTTTTTT
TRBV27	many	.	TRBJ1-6	CASSLEGWNSPLHF	TGTGCCAGCAGTTTGGAGGGGTGGAATTCACCCCTCCACTTT
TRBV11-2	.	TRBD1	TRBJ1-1	CASSLVLGQGMNTEAFF	TGTGCCAGCAGCTTAGTTTTGGGACAGGGGATGAACACTGAAGCTTTCTTT
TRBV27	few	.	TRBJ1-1	CASSDLTDYTEAFF	TGTGCCAGCAGCGATTTGACAGATTACACTGAAGCTTTCTTT
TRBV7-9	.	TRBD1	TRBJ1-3	CASSLVGQAPKGTIYF	TGTGCCAGCAGCTTAGTGGGACAGGCTCCGAAAGGGACCATATATTTT